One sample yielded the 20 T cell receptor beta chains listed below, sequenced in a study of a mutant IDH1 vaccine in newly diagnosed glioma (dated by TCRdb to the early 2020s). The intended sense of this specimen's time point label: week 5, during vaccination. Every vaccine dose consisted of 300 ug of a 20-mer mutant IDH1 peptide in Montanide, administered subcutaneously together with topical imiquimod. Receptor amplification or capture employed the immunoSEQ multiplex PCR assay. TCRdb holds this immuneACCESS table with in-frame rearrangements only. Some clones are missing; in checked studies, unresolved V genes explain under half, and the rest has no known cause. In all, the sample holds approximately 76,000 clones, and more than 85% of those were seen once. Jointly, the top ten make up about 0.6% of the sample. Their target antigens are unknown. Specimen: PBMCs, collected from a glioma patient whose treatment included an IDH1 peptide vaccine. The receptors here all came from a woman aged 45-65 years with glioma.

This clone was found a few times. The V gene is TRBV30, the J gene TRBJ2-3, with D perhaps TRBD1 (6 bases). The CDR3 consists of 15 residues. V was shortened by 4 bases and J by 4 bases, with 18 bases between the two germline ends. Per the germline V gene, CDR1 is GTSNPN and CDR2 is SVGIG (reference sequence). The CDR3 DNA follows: TGTGCCTGGACCCGGGACACTTCAGGCCCAGATACGCAGTATTTT. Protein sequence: CAWTRDTSGPDTQYF. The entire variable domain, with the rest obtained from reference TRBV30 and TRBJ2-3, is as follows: SQTIHQWPATLVQPVGSPLSLECTVEGTSNPNLYWYRQAAGRGLQLLFYSVGIGQISSEVPQNLSASRPQDRQFILSSKKLLLSDSGFYLCAWTRDTSGPDTQYFGPGTRLTVL.

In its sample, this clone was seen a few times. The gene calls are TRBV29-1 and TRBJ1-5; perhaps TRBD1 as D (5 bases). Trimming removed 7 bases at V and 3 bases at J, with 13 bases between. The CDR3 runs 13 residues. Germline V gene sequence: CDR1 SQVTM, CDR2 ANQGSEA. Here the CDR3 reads CSARLQDNQPQHF. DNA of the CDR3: TGCAGCGCCCGGTTACAGGACAATCAGCCCCAGCATTTT.

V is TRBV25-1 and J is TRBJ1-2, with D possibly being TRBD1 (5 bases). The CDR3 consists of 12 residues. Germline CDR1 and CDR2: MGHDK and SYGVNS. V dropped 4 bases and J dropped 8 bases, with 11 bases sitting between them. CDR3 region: CASSVPGSGYTF. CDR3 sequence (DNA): TGTGCCAGCAGTGTCCCAGGGTCGGGCTACACCTTC.

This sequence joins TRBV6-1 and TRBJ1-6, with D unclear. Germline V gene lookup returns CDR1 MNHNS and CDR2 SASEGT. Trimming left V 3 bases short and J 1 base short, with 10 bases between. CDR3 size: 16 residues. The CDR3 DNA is TGTGCCAGCAGTGACACAGCTTTGTCCTATAATTCACCCCTCCACTTT. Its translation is CASSDTALSYNSPLHF.

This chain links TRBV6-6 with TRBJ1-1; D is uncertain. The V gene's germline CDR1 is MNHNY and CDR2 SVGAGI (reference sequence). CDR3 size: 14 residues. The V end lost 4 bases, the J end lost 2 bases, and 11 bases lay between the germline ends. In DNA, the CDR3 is TGTGCCAGCAGTTGGAGACAACCAAACACTGAAGCTTTCTTT. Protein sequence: CASSWRQPNTEAFF.

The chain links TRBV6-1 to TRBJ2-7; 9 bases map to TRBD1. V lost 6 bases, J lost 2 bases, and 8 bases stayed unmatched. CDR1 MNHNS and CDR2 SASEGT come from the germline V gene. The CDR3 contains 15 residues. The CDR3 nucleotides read TGTGCCAGCAGCTCGGACAGGGGCCCGACCTACGAGCAGTACTTC. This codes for CASSSDRGPTYEQYF.

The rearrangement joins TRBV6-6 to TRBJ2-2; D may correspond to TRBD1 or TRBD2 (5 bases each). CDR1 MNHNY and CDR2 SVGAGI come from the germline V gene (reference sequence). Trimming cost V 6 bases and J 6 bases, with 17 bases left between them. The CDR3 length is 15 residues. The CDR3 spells CASSRGVIGSGELFF. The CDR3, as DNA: TGTGCCAGCAGCCGAGGGGTAATCGGGTCCGGGGAGCTGTTTTTT.

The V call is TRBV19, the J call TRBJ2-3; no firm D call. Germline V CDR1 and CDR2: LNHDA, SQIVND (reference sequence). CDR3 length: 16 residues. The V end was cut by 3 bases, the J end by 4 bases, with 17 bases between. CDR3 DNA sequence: TGTGCCAGTAGTATCCAAGGACCCCCTGCCCCAGATACGCAGTATTTT. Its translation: CASSIQGPPAPDTQYF.

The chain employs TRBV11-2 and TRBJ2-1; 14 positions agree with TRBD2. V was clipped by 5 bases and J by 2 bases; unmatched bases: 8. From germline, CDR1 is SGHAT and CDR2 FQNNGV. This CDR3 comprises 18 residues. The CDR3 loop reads CASSPTGLAGVTYNEQFF. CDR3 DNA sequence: TGTGCCAGCAGCCCTACGGGACTAGCGGGAGTAACCTACAATGAGCAGTTCTTC.

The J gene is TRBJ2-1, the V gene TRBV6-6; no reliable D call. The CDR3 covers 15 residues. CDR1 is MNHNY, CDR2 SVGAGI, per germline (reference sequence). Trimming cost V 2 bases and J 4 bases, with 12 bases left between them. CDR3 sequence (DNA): TGTGCCAGCAGTTACAGGACGAGTGGGTACAATGAGCAGTTCTTC. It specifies CASSYRTSGYNEQFF.

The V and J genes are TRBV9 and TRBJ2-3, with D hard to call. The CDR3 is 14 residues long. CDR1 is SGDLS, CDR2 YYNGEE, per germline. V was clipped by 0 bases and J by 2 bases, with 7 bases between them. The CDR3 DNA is TGTGCCAGCAGCGTAGTAAGGGACACAGATACGCAGTATTTT. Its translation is CASSVVRDTDTQYF.

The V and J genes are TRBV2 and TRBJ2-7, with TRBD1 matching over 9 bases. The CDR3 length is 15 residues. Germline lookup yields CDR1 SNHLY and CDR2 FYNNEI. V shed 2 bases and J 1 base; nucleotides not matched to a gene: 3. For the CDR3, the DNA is TGTGCCAGCAGTGAACCGGACAGGGGTTCCTACGAGCAGTACTTC. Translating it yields CASSEPDRGSYEQYF.

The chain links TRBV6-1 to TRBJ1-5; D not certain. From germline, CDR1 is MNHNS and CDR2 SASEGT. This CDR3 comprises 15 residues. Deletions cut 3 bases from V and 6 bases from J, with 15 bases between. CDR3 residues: CASSDSPTSGQPQHF. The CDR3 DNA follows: TGTGCCAGCAGTGACAGTCCCACTTCGGGTCAGCCCCAGCATTTT.

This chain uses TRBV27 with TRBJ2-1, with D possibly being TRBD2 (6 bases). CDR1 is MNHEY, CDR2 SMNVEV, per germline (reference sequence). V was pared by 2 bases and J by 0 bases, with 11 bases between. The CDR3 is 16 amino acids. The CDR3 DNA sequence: TGTGCCAGCAGTTTACTAGCGCCGAGCTCCTACAATGAGCAGTTCTTC. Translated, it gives CASSLLAPSSYNEQFF.

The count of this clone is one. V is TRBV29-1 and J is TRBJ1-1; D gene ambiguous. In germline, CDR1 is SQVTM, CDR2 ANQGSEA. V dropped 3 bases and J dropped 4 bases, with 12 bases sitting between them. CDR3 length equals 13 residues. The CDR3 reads CSVEGRLGTEAFF. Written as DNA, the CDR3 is TGCAGCGTTGAGGGGAGATTAGGCACTGAAGCTTTCTTT.

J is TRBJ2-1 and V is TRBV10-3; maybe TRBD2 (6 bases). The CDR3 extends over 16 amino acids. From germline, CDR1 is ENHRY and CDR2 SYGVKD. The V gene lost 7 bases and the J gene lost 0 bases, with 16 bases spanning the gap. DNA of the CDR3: TGTGCCATCAAGTCCAGCGGGTTTAGCTCCTACAATGAGCAGTTCTTC. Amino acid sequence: CAIKSSGFSSYNEQFF.

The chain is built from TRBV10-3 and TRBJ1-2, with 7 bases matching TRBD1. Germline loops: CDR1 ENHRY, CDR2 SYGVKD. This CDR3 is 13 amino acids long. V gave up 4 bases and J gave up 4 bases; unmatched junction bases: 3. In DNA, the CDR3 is TGTGCCATCAGTGCCGACAGGGTCTATGGCTACACCTTC. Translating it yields CAISADRVYGYTF.

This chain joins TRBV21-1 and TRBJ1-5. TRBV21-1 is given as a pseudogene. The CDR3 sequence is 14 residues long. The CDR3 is CASPRRDSNQPQHF. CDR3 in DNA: TGTGCCAGCCCCCGCCGGGACAGCAATCAGCCCCAGCATTTT.

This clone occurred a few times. The CDR3 region has the DNA TGCGCCAGCAGCTTCGGACAGGCCCAAGAGACCCAGTACTTC. Encoded protein: CASSFGQAQETQYF. This chain links TRBV5-1 with TRBJ2-5, with 7 bases matching TRBD1. The CDR3 totals 14 residues. After removal of 2 bases from V and 1 base from J, the junction contained 2 bases not matched to a gene. Germline V gene data show CDR1 as SGHRS and CDR2 as YFSETQ. The variable domain in full, completed from reference TRBV5-1 and TRBJ2-5, reads KAGVTQTPRYLIKTRGQQVTLSCSPISGHRSVSWYQQTPGQGLQFLFEYFSETQRNKGNFPGRFSGRQFSNSRSEMNVSTLELGDSALYLCASSFGQAQETQYFGPGTRLLVL.

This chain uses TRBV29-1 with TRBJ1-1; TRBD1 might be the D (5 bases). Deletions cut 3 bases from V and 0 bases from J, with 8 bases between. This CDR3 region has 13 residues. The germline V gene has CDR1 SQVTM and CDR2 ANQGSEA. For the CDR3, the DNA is TGCAGCGTTGATACGACAGTGAACACTGAAGCTTTCTTT. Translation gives CSVDTTVNTEAFF.